The 31 T cell receptor beta chains reported below all come from one sample, sequenced in a study of CD8+CD57+ T cells in acquired aplastic anemia listed by TCRdb under 2018. Patients chosen for sequencing had shown expansion of CD8+CD57+ cells by flow cytometry. The sequencer listed for this sample is Illumina HiSeq 2000. TCR beta VDJ combination and CDR3 sequence profiling used genomic DNA as the template. In TCRdb, the public reads were trimmed at Q25 with fastp and aligned with MiXCR, with productive beta chains retained. Identical CDR3 protein sequences are pooled into one entry, listed with their most common genes and DNA. This sample is represented by roughly 170,000 distinct CDR3 sequences; less than 50% of them were singletons. In total, the top ten clones hold 13% of the sample. Sequenced input: sorted CD4+, CD8+, or CD8+CD57+ T cells (not recorded which) from PBMCs. The receptors shown here come from a human donor with aplastic anemia.

To note about this clonotype: A much larger clonotype is one base distant, so this may be a read error. V gene TRBV19 combines with J gene TRBJ2-2, with D perhaps assigned TRBD1 or TRBD2 (6 bases each). Germline V gene lookup returns CDR1 LNHDA and CDR2 SQIVND (reference sequence). CDR3 length equals 15 residues. Trimming took 6 bases from V and 6 from J, leaving 17 bases between them. CDR3 nucleotides: TGTGCCAGTAGGACCCGAGGGGGGCGCCCCGGGGAGCTGTTTTTT. This translates into CASRTRGGRPGELFF.

The chain links TRBV6-1 to TRBJ1-5; D not certain. Trimming left V 2 bases short and J 3 bases short, with 8 bases between. The germline V gene encodes CDR1 MNHNS and CDR2 SASEGT. CDR3 length equals 14 residues. CDR3 nucleotides: TGTGCCAGCAGTGAAAATTTGGCCAATCAGCCCCAGCATTTT. This codes for CASSENLANQPQHF.

V gene TRBV12-1 combines with J gene TRBJ2-7. TRBV12-1 is shown as a pseudogene. The CDR3 length is 13 residues. The DNA for the CDR3 is TGTGCCAGCAGCTTTTGGTCCACCTACGAGCAGTACTTC. This sequence encodes CASSFWSTYEQYF.

In its sample, this clonotype was seen many times. CDR3 nucleotide sequence: TGTGCCAGCAGTTTAGTAGCCCTCTATGGCTACACCTTC. It is translated as CASSLVALYGYTF. V and J are TRBV12-3 or TRBV12-4 and TRBJ1-2; D uncertain. The CDR3 runs 13 residues. V was cut by 1 base and J by 4 bases, with 7 bases left in between.

This clonotype was detected only a few times. The J gene is TRBJ2-3, the V gene TRBV10-1; 11 bases are shared with TRBD2. From germline, CDR1 is WNHNN and CDR2 SYGVQD (reference sequence). The CDR3 runs to 16 residues. V trimming: 4 bases; J trimming: 5 bases; junction bases outside the gene matches: 8. CDR3 sequence reads: CASSGLTSGKIDTQYF. The CDR3 coding sequence is TGCGCCAGCAGTGGGTTGACTAGCGGGAAGATAGATACGCAGTATTTT.

On this clonotype itself: A much larger clone lies one base from this, so it may be a read error. The rearrangement joins TRBV3-1 to TRBJ1-4; D call uncertain. This CDR3 has 11 residues. In germline, CDR1 is LGHDT, CDR2 YNNKEL (reference sequence). The CDR3 here is CASSQDSGLLF. The DNA for the CDR3 is TGTGCCAGCAGCCAAGACTCCGGTCTGTTGTTT.

This clonotype was picked up many times. The V and J genes are TRBV7-2 and TRBJ1-1, with D tentatively TRBD1 (5 bases). The CDR3 contains 14 residues. Germline CDR1 reads SGHTA; CDR2 reads FQGNSA. The ends were cut back, 3 bases at V and 9 bases at J, with 17 bases in the middle. The CDR3 sequence is CASSLSDKRFKAFF. For the CDR3, the DNA is TGTGCCAGCAGCTTGTCGGACAAGCGGTTTAAAGCTTTCTTT. The entire variable domain, with the rest obtained from reference TRBV7-2 and TRBJ1-1, is as follows: GAGVSQSPSNKVTEKGKDVELRCDPISGHTALYWYRQSLGQGLEFLIYFQGNSAPDKSGLPSDRFSAERTGGSVSTLTIQRTQQEDSAVYLCASSLSDKRFKAFFGQGTRLTVV.

The chain combines TRBV25-1 with TRBJ1-3; possible D gene TRBD1, 6 bases. In germline, CDR1 is MGHDK, CDR2 SYGVNS. The CDR3 is 17 amino acids. Trimming pared 3 bases from V and 4 bases from J, leaving 19 bases between. The CDR3 loop is CASSETPQGSRGNTIYF. In nucleotides, the CDR3 is TGTGCCAGCAGTGAGACACCCCAGGGGTCGAGAGGAAACACCATATATTTT.

Ten or more counts support this clonotype. The J gene is TRBJ1-2, the V gene TRBV7-3; D uncertain. Germline CDR1 and CDR2: SGHTA and FQGTGA. Trimming pared 3 bases from V and 6 bases from J, leaving 8 bases between. The CDR3 consists of 12 residues. The CDR3 here is CASSFNGDGYTF. The CDR3 nucleotides read TGTGCCAGCAGCTTTAACGGTGATGGCTACACCTTC.

The CDR3 DNA reads TGTGCCAGTAGTATAGGTCAGGGCACATATTACGAGCAGTACTTC. Its protein product is CASSIGQGTYYEQYF. The V and J genes are TRBV19 and TRBJ2-7, with a tentative D call TRBD1 (5 bases). Germline-derived CDR1 and CDR2 are LNHDA and SQIVND (reference sequence). V gave up 1 base and J gave up 4 bases, with 14 bases separating them. CDR3 length: 15 residues.

This clonotype turned up a few times. The J gene is TRBJ2-7, the V gene TRBV19; D not certain. There are 11 residues in the CDR3. Germline assignment: CDR1 LNHDA and CDR2 SQIVND (reference sequence). Deletions cut 3 bases from V and 5 bases from J, with 5 bases between. Here the CDR3 DNA reads TGTGCCAGTAGTATTTCTGACGAGCAGTACTTC. Translated: CASSISDEQYF.

This clonotype has ten or more counts. V is TRBV11-2 and J is TRBJ2-4; 12 nucleotides agree with TRBD1. This CDR3 spans 16 amino acids. Germline CDR1 reads SGHAT; CDR2 reads FQNNGV. V dropped 5 bases and J dropped 6; count of bases not matched to a gene: 8. CDR3 amino acids: CASSQYPGQGANIQYF. The CDR3 nucleotides are TGTGCCAGCAGCCAGTACCCGGGACAGGGGGCAAACATTCAGTACTTC.

This clonotype was observed many times. V usage is TRBV7-9 and J usage is TRBJ2-7; 8 bases align to TRBD2. CDR1 SEHNR and CDR2 FQNEAQ come from the germline V gene (reference sequence). V lost 4 bases, J lost 5 bases, and 10 bases stayed unmatched. This CDR3 is 15 amino acids long. CDR3 loop: CASSSSGGGIDEQYF. CDR3 sequence (DNA): TGTGCCAGCAGCTCGTCGGGAGGGGGGATCGACGAGCAGTACTTC.

V gene TRBV29-1 combines with J gene TRBJ2-5; no clear D. In germline, CDR1 is SQVTM, CDR2 ANQGSEA. This CDR3 spans 10 amino acids. The V end lost 4 bases, the J end lost 5 bases, and 5 bases lay between the germline ends. CDR3 sequence: CSVGSETQYF. The CDR3 coding sequence is TGCAGCGTTGGGAGTGAGACCCAGTACTTC.

This clonotype was counted between two and nine times. The chain carries TRBV10-3 and TRBJ2-1; 8 bases match TRBD1. J lost 6 bases, V lost 6 bases, and 4 bases had no gene match. The CDR3 consists of 13 residues. Germline CDR1 reads ENHRY; CDR2 reads SYGVKD. The CDR3 reads CAIRPQGGNEQFF. In DNA, the CDR3 is TGTGCCATCAGACCACAGGGGGGCAATGAGCAGTTCTTC.

The chain joins TRBV4-1 to TRBJ2-5; TRBD2 aligns across 7 bases. Per germline, CDR1 MGHRA and CDR2 YSYEKL. The CDR3 totals 16 residues. After removal of 2 bases from V and 5 bases from J, the junction contained 11 bases not matched to a gene. The CDR3 DNA reads as TGCGCCAGCAGCCAAACCGGGGCGGGAGTGGGGGAGACCCAGTACTTC. Protein product: CASSQTGAGVGETQYF.

The chain uses TRBV7-9 and TRBJ1-5; 10 bases match TRBD1. V trimming: 5 bases; J trimming: 15 bases; junction bases outside the gene matches: 7. The CDR3 spans 12 residues. The V gene's germline CDR1 is SEHNR and CDR2 FQNEAQ (reference sequence). The CDR3 sequence: CASSRTGQGMHF. In DNA, the CDR3 is TGTGCCAGCAGCCGGACGGGACAGGGGATGCATTTT.

This sequence joins TRBV10-3 and TRBJ2-7, with no clear D. The germline V and J ends were trimmed by 10 bases and 2 bases, with 15 bases remaining between them. In germline, CDR1 is ENHRY, CDR2 SYGVKD. This CDR3 is 13 amino acids long. The CDR3 DNA reads TGTGCCAGCGCGAGGCAGGAGCCCTACGAGCAGTACTTC. Its protein is CASARQEPYEQYF.

This chain joins TRBV20-1 and TRBJ2-1, with D perhaps TRBD2 (6 bases). With 3 bases removed from V and 0 bases from J, the gap between germline ends came to 12 bases. CDR3 length: 15 amino acids. Germline V CDR1 and CDR2: DFQATT, SNEGSKA (reference sequence). In DNA, the CDR3 is TGCAGTGCTAGGGCGGGGCCAAGCTCCTACAATGAGCAGTTCTTC. The encoded protein is CSARAGPSSYNEQFF.

Concerning this clonotype itself: A much larger clone lies a single base off, so this may be a read error. As the CDR3 is not closed by the conserved phenylalanine or tryptophan, this likely results from a read error. The chain uses TRBV5-6 and TRBJ2-5; D might be TRBD2 (5 bases). V lost 2 bases, J lost 5 bases, and 19 bases lay in between. The CDR3 is 16 residues long. CDR1 and CDR2 (germline): SGHDT, YYEEEE. CDR3 nucleotide sequence: TGTGCCAGCAGCTTAGGTAACGTCGGGGTCGGCGAGACCCAGTACCTC. Its translation: CASSLGNVGVGETQYL.

The chain uses TRBV28 and TRBJ1-2, with unresolved D. The CDR3 consists of 13 residues. V was clipped by 6 bases and J by 8 bases, with 16 bases between them. Looked up from germline, CDR1 is MDHEN and CDR2 is SYDVKM. CDR3 sequence reads: CASRSLEQQGYTF. CDR3 coding DNA: TGTGCCAGCAGGTCTCTTGAACAGCAGGGCTACACCTTC.

The chain couples TRBV10-3 to TRBJ1-2, with D possibly being TRBD1 (6 bases). Germline CDR1 and CDR2: ENHRY and SYGVKD. V shed 5 bases and J shed 0 bases, with 16 bases lying between them. This CDR3 has 16 residues. The CDR3 loop reads CAISFSGEESNYGYTF. CDR3 nucleotides: TGTGCCATCAGTTTTTCAGGGGAGGAATCTAACTATGGCTACACCTTC.

The V call is TRBV29-1, the J call TRBJ1-3; D ambiguous. CDR3 length: 13 residues. V gave up 2 bases and J gave up 1 base, with 6 bases separating them. From germline, CDR1 is SQVTM and CDR2 ANQGSEA. CDR3: CSVERYSGNTIYF. DNA of the CDR3: TGCAGCGTTGAAAGGTATTCTGGAAACACCATATATTTT.

A remark on this clonotype: This may be a read error, as it is one base from a much larger clone. The rearrangement links TRBV4-1 to TRBJ1-2, with a tentative D call TRBD1 (6 bases). The CDR3 is 15 residues long. In germline, CDR1 is MGHRA, CDR2 YSYEKL. The CDR3 DNA reads TGCGCCAACAGCCAAGATCTCCAGGGGAGGTATGGCTACACCTTC. Its translation is CANSQDLQGRYGYTF.

The chain combines TRBV7-3 with TRBJ2-3; D uncertain. From germline, CDR1 is SGHTA and CDR2 FQGTGA. Trimming shortened V by 2 bases and J by 3 bases, and 9 bases separated the two germline ends. This CDR3 region has 14 residues. Here the CDR3 reads CASSLLAATDTQYF. The CDR3 bases are TGTGCCAGCAGCTTACTTGCGGCGACAGATACGCAGTATTTT.

This clonotype appeared many times. The chain recombines TRBV12-3 or TRBV12-4 with TRBJ1-1; a possible D gene is TRBD1 (5 bases). The CDR3 length is 12 residues. Trimming took 10 bases from V and 1 from J, leaving 10 bases between them. In DNA, the CDR3 is TGTGCCACGGGTGGGGGGAACACTGAAGCTTTCTTT. It specifies CATGGGNTEAFF.

This clonotype was found once. The rearrangement uses TRBV25-1 and TRBJ2-2; 9 bases agree with TRBD1. From germline, CDR1 is MGHDK and CDR2 SYGVNS. The CDR3 loop spans 14 amino acids. V lost 5 bases to trimming and J lost 5 bases; unmatched junction nucleotides: 3. This chain's CDR3 is CASSPGTGTGELFF. CDR3 in DNA: TGTGCCAGCAGTCCCGGGACAGGGACCGGGGAGCTGTTTTTT.

The chain links TRBV15 to TRBJ2-7; a possible D gene is TRBD2 (5 bases). This CDR3 has 18 amino acids. V dropped 5 bases and J dropped 0 bases, with 23 bases sitting between them. Germline V gene data show CDR1 as LNHNV and CDR2 as YYDKDF (reference sequence). CDR3 coding DNA: TGTGCCACCAGCCTTACCGGGATTGCACCTCCGTGCTCCTACGAGCAGTACTTC. Amino acid sequence: CATSLTGIAPPCSYEQYF.

V usage is TRBV10-1 and J usage is TRBJ1-6; TRBD1 is a possible D gene (5 bases). There are 14 residues in the CDR3. Deletions cut 3 bases from V and 14 bases from J, with 17 bases between. Germline CDR1 reads WNHNN; CDR2 reads SYGVQD (reference sequence). The CDR3 protein is CASSDGQRGATLHF. In DNA form, the CDR3 reads TGCGCCAGCAGTGATGGGCAGAGAGGGGCCACCCTCCACTTT.

Here the CDR3 reads CASSVEQLQPQHF. The CDR3 DNA follows: TGTGCCAGCAGCGTCGAACAGCTTCAGCCCCAGCATTTT. The genes are TRBV6-1 and TRBJ1-5, with D unresolved. This CDR3 is built from 13 residues. V lost 6 bases to trimming and J lost 6 bases, with 12 bases between them. Germline lookup yields CDR1 MNHNS and CDR2 SASEGT.

The chain recombines TRBV27 with TRBJ1-2; 7 nucleotides align to TRBD1. The V and J ends lost 5 bases and 9 bases, in that order; junction bases with no gene match: 12. This CDR3 comprises 14 residues. Per the germline V gene, CDR1 is MNHEY and CDR2 is SMNVEV (reference sequence). The CDR3 spells CASSPDRARVRYTF. The CDR3 DNA is TGTGCCAGCAGTCCCGACAGGGCTAGGGTTCGCTACACCTTC.